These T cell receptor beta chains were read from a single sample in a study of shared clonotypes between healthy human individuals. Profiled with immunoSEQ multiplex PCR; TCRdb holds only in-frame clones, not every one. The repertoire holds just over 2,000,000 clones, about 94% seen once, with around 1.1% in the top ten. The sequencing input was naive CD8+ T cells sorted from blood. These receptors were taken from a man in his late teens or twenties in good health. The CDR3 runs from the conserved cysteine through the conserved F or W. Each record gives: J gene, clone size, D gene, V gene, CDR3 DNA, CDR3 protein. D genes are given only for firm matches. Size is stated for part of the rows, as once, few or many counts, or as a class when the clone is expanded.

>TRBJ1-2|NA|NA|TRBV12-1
TGTGCCAGCAGCCACGGGGCCAGGAACTATGGCTACACCTTC
CASSHGARNYGYTF
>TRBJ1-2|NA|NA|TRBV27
TGTGCCAGCAGTTTAACGTCCCAAAGTATAGAGAGCAACTATGGCTACACCTTC
CASSLTSQSIESNYGYTF
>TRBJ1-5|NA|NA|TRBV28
TGTGCCAGCACCATAGACAGATCCCATCAGCCCCAGCATTTT
CASTIDRSHQPQHF
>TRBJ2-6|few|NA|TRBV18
TGTGCCAGCTCACAGTGGACAGATATGTTCTCTGGGGCCAACGTCCTGACTTTC
CASSQWTDMFSGANVLTF
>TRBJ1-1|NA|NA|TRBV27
TGTGCCAGCAGTTTATCGATAGGGGCTGGAAACACTGAAGCTTTCTTT
CASSLSIGAGNTEAFF
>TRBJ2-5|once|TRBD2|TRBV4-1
TGCGCCAGCAGCCAAGTAAACCGGCGGGGGGAGACCCAGTACTTC
CASSQVNRRGETQYF
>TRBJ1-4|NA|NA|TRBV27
TGTGCCAGCAGTCTGCGAGGGGAGAAGGAAAAACTGTTTTTT
CASSLRGEKEKLFF
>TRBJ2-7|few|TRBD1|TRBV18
TGTGCCAGCTCACCGGGACAGACCTACGAGCAGTACTTC
CASSPGQTYEQYF
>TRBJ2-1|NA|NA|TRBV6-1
TGTGCCAGCAGTGAATTGGACGTAGCGAGCTCCTACAATGAGCAGTTCTTC
CASSELDVASSYNEQFF
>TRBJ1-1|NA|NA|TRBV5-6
TGTGCCAGCAGCTTGGGAAACGCTGGAGCTTTCTTT
CASSLGNAGAFF
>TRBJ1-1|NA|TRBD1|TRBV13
TGTGCCAGCAGCGAATTCGGGACAGGGTTAGGGAACACTGAAGCTTTCTTT
CASSEFGTGLGNTEAFF
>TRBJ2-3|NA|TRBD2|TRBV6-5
TGTGCCAGCGTAGCGGGAGAGGGAGATACGCAGTATTTT
CASVAGEGDTQYF
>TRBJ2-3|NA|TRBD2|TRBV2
TGTGCCAGCAGTGAAGCGCCAGGTTGGGGGGGGGCAGATACGCAGTATTTT
CASSEAPGWGGADTQYF
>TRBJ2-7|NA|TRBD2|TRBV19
TGTGCCAGTAGTCCAGCGGGAGGGCCGTCTGAGCAGTACTTC
CASSPAGGPSEQYF
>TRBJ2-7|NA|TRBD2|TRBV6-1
TGTGCCAGCAGTGAAGTGGGAGGGCACGAGCAGTACTTC
CASSEVGGHEQYF
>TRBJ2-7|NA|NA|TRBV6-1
TGTGCCAGCAGTGAACTTGGGCTATCCTACGAGCAGTACTTC
CASSELGLSYEQYF
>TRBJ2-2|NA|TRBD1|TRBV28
TGTGCCAGCAGTCCGCGCCCGGGACAGGGGATCACCGGGGAGCTGTTTTTT
CASSPRPGQGITGELFF
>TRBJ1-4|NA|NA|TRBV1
TGCACCAGCACCTCCCTCTTCCGGAGGGAAAATGAAAAACTGTTTTTT
CTSTSLFRRENEKLFF
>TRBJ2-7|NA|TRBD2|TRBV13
TGTGCCAGCAGCTTAGGCAGGAAAGCGGGAGGCTACGAGCAGTACTTC
CASSLGRKAGGYEQYF
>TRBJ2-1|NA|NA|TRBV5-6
TGTGCCAGCAGCGTAGCGGATGGTGGGCAGTTCTTC
CASSVADGGQFF
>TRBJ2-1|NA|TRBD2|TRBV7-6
TGTGCCAGCAGCTTAAGGACTAGGGACAATGAGCAGTTCTTC
CASSLRTRDNEQFF
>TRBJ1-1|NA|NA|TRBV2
TGTGCCATTCCCCTTGGCACTGAAGCTTTCTTT
CAIPLGTEAFF
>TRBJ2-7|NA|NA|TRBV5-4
TGTGCCAGCAGCTTGGCCGAAGGAAGTAACTACGAGCAGTACTTC
CASSLAEGSNYEQYF
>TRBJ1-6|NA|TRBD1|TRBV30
TGTGCCTGGAGCGCGGGACAGGGGTATTCACCCCTCCACTTT
CAWSAGQGYSPLHF
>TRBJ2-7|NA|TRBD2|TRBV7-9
TGTGCCAGCAGCCCGACTAGCGGGGGCTCCTACGAGCAGTACTTC
CASSPTSGGSYEQYF
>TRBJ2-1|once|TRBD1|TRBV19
TGTGCCAGTAGTTTACAGGGGGATTACAATGAGCAGTTCTTC
CASSLQGDYNEQFF
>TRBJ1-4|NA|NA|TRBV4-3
TGCGCCAGCAGCCAAGTTTTGGACAATAATGAAAAACTGTTTTTT
CASSQVLDNNEKLFF
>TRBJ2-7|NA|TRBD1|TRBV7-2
TGTGCCAGCAGCCCGGGACAGGGCTACGAGCAGTACTTC
CASSPGQGYEQYF
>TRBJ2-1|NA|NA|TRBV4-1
TGCGCCAGCAGCCCCCGACAGAGCTCCTACAATGAGCAGTTCTTC
CASSPRQSSYNEQFF
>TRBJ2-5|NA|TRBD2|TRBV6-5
TGTGCCAGCAGACTAGCGGGATGGGAGACCCAGTACTTC
CASRLAGWETQYF
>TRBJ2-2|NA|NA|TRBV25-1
TGTGCCAGCAGTGATCGGGATGGAGGCACCGGGGAGCTGTTTTTT
CASSDRDGGTGELFF
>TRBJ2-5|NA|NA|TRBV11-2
TGTGCCAGCAGACCCCGGGAGTACCAAGAGACCCAGTACTTC
CASRPREYQETQYF
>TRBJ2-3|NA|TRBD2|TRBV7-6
TGTGCCAGCAGCCTTGGGACTAGCGGGAGGGGAAGGACAGATACGCAGTATTTT
CASSLGTSGRGRTDTQYF
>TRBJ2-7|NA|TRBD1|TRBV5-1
TGCGCCAGCAGCCCCCGACAGGGTTGGTCCTACGAGCAGTACTTC
CASSPRQGWSYEQYF
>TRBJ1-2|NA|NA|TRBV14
TGTGCCAGCAGCCAATCTTCCCGACAGTATGGCTACACCTTC
CASSQSSRQYGYTF
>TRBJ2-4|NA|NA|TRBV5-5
TGTGCCAGCAGCTCAGGGATTTTTCCTATTCAGTACTTC
CASSSGIFPIQYF
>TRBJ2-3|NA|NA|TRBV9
TGTGCCAGCAGCGCCGGGTCCACAGATACGCAGTATTTT
CASSAGSTDTQYF
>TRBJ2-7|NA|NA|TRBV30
TGTGCCTGGAGTACAGGGTTCGAGCAGTACTTC
CAWSTGFEQYF